These 30 T cell receptor beta chains share one sample of origin, sequenced in a study of blood T cell repertoires in COVID-19. Libraries were prepared by immunoSEQ multiplex PCR; TCRdb keeps only in-frame clonotypes and omits some of them. The data show 380,000 or so clones, more than 70% seen once. Sequenced sample: peripheral blood. The source of these receptors is a man aged 40-49 years with acute or convalescent COVID-19.

The chain is built from TRBV2 and TRBJ1-3; D is ambiguous. Germline V gene lookup returns CDR1 SNHLY and CDR2 FYNNEI. The V and J ends lost 8 bases and 0 bases respectively, with 8 bases between them. This CDR3 is 13 amino acids long. The CDR3 nucleotides are TGTGCCAGCGCAGGAAGCTCTGGAAACACCATATATTTT. It yields the protein CASAGSSGNTIYF.

The chain has TRBV28 and TRBJ1-3; the match to TRBD1 covers 10 bases. From germline, CDR1 is MDHEN and CDR2 SYDVKM. The ends lost 2 bases at V and 0 bases at J; junction bases unmatched: 7. CDR3 length: 18 amino acids. CDR3 region: CASSLPPGTGASGNTIYF. CDR3 DNA sequence: TGTGCCAGCAGTTTACCACCTGGGACAGGGGCCTCTGGAAACACCATATATTTT.

The chain recombines TRBV6-5 with TRBJ1-4; TRBD1 aligns across 8 bases. Germline loops: CDR1 MNHEY, CDR2 SVGAGI. This CDR3 is 15 amino acids long. The V gene end was trimmed by 2 bases and the J gene end by 8 bases; junction bases not matched to a gene: 7. The CDR3, as DNA: TGTGCCAGCAGTTACCTTCAGACAGGGGCCGAAAAACTGTTTTTT. Translating gives CASSYLQTGAEKLFF.

In this sample, this clone turned up once. The chain recombines TRBV27 with TRBJ1-6; possible D gene TRBD1, 5 bases. V was shortened by 7 bases and J by 2 bases, with 12 bases between the two germline ends. Germline CDR1 reads MNHEY; CDR2 reads SMNVEV (reference sequence). This CDR3 contains 15 residues. CDR3 loop: CASNPGGAYNSPLHF. CDR3 nucleotides: TGTGCCAGCAACCCAGGAGGGGCCTATAATTCACCCCTCCACTTT.

The sample holds a few counts of this clone. The gene calls are TRBV7-6 and TRBJ2-2; D remains ambiguous. V was shortened by 2 bases and J by 1 base, with 14 bases between the two germline ends. The CDR3 covers 17 residues. Germline V CDR1 and CDR2: SGHVS, FNYEAQ. The CDR3 reads CASSLSPEIMNTGELFF. CDR3 nucleotides: TGTGCCAGCAGCTTATCGCCCGAGATAATGAACACCGGGGAGCTGTTTTTT.

The chain's CDR3 is CASSVGQGAVNTEAFF. The CDR3 region has the DNA TGTGCCAGCAGCGTAGGACAGGGAGCAGTAAACACTGAAGCTTTCTTT. J is TRBJ1-1 and V is TRBV9; 7 bases are shared with TRBD1. After removal of 0 bases from V and 2 bases from J, the junction contained 7 bases not matched to a gene. Germline loops: CDR1 SGDLS, CDR2 YYNGEE. The CDR3 totals 16 residues.

CDR3 protein: CASHGTLSSYEQYF. CDR3 bases: TGTGCCAGCCACGGGACTCTGAGCTCCTACGAGCAGTACTTC. This chain uses TRBV7-3 with TRBJ2-7; a weak D match, TRBD2 (6 bases). Germline V CDR1 and CDR2: SGHTA, FQGTGA. This CDR3 is 14 amino acids long. Trimming cost V 8 bases and J 0 bases, with 14 bases left between them.

A word on this clone: The sample has other DNA sequences that encode this CDR3 too. The genes are TRBV5-4 and TRBJ1-2; possibly TRBD1 for D (6 bases). Trimming left V 0 bases short and J 0 bases short, with 6 bases between. From germline, CDR1 is SGHNT and CDR2 YYREEE (reference sequence). The CDR3 sequence is 14 residues long. This CDR3 reads CASSLGTANYGYTF. In DNA form, the CDR3 reads TGTGCCAGCAGCTTGGGGACAGCTAACTATGGCTACACCTTC.

The chain has TRBV4-1 and TRBJ1-1; unclear D gene. Between the trimmed V and J ends, which lost 6 bases and 1 base, there was a span of 9 bases. CDR1 and CDR2 (germline): MGHRA, YSYEKL. The CDR3 consists of 13 residues. CDR3 nucleotides: TGCGCCAGCAGGGCAGTCCCGAACACTGAAGCTTTCTTT. Its translation is CASRAVPNTEAFF.

This chain links TRBV3-1 (or the pseudogene TRBV3-2) with TRBJ1-1; D call uncertain. The CDR3 has 14 amino acids. The germline CDR1 and CDR2 sequences are LGHDT and YNNKEL (reference sequence). Trimming stripped 4 bases from V and 6 bases from J, with 15 bases between. In nucleotides, the CDR3 is TGTGCCAGCAGCCCGAGCCGCCAAGAGTCTGAAGCTTTCTTT. It specifies CASSPSRQESEAFF.

The rearrangement joins TRBV14 to TRBJ2-7, with no clear D. Per the germline V gene, CDR1 is SGHDN and CDR2 is FVKESK. Trimming removed 1 base at V and 3 bases at J, with 13 bases between. The CDR3 runs 15 residues. CDR3 nucleotides: TGTGCCAGCAGCCAAGTTTCAAACAACCTCTACGAGCAGTACTTC. It is translated as CASSQVSNNLYEQYF. Full variable domain (rest looked up from reference TRBV14 and TRBJ2-7): EAGVTQFPSHSVIEKGQTVTLRCDPISGHDNLYWYRRVMGKEIKFLLHFVKESKQDESGMPNNRFLAERTGGTYSTLKVQPAELEDSGVYFCASSQVSNNLYEQYFGPGTRLTVT.

V is TRBV30 and J is TRBJ2-3, with a tentative D call TRBD2 (5 bases). CDR3 size: 17 residues. Germline CDR1 GTSNPN, CDR2 SVGIG (reference sequence). Trimming stripped 2 bases from V and 2 bases from J, with 20 bases between. Here the CDR3 DNA reads TGTGCCTGGAGTTCGGGGAAGAGGTGGGCAAACACAGATACGCAGTATTTT. This sequence encodes CAWSSGKRWANTDTQYF.

The gene calls are TRBV10-1 and TRBJ2-3, with TRBD1 identical over 9 bases. Germline loops: CDR1 WNHNN, CDR2 SYGVQD (reference sequence). This CDR3 comprises 20 residues. The junction had 15 bases not matched to a gene; V was cut back by 2 bases and J by 0 bases. The CDR3 sequence: CASSEPQFPHRGPSTDTQYF. The CDR3 DNA reads as TGCGCCAGCAGTGAGCCTCAGTTCCCTCACAGGGGGCCTAGCACAGATACGCAGTATTTT.

The chain couples TRBV6-6 to TRBJ2-7, with D unresolved. Germline CDR1 reads MNHNY; CDR2 reads SVGAGI (reference sequence). The CDR3 totals 14 residues. V lost 2 bases and J 6 bases, leaving 14 bases between the germline ends. In DNA form, the CDR3 reads TGTGCCAGCAGTTACGTGAGCGAGCCACGCGAGCAGTACTTC. Its translation is CASSYVSEPREQYF.

The chain links TRBV2 to TRBJ1-1; D may be TRBD1 (6 bases). This CDR3 region has 14 residues. CDR1 is SNHLY and CDR2 is FYNNEI in the germline V gene. V was pared by 4 bases and J by 3 bases, with 12 bases between. CDR3 protein: CASSVPGEYTEAFF. CDR3 DNA sequence: TGTGCCAGCAGTGTTCCAGGGGAATACACTGAAGCTTTCTTT.

V is TRBV28 and J is TRBJ2-1, with 9 bases identical to TRBD2. Germline V gene lookup returns CDR1 MDHEN and CDR2 SYDVKM. Trimming cost V 7 bases and J 5 bases; bases outside gene matches: 9. The CDR3 has 15 residues. CDR3 DNA sequence: TGTGCCAGCACGGCGGGAGGGCCTCCCAACAATGAGCAGTTCTTC. Translation gives CASTAGGPPNNEQFF.

The chain employs TRBV29-1 and TRBJ1-5, with a tentative D call TRBD1 (5 bases). CDR1 is SQVTM and CDR2 is ANQGSEA in the germline V gene. The length of the CDR3 is 14 residues. V gave up 4 bases and J gave up 1 base, with 11 bases separating them. CDR3 loop: CSVVEQGSNQPQHF. CDR3 DNA sequence: TGCAGCGTTGTCGAGCAGGGAAGCAATCAGCCCCAGCATTTT.

V usage is TRBV14 and J usage is TRBJ1-5; D unresolved. V gave up 4 bases and J gave up 0 bases, with 4 bases separating them. This CDR3 is built from 13 residues. Germline CDR1 is SGHDN and CDR2 is FVKESK. CDR3 in DNA: TGTGCCAGCAGCCTACATAGCAATCAGCCCCAGCATTTT. It translates to CASSLHSNQPQHF.

This chain joins TRBV23-1 and TRBJ2-7, with D possibly TRBD2 on 7 matching bases. TRBV23-1 belongs to the ORF category, with a function that is uncertain. The V end was cut by 0 bases, the J end by 0 bases, with 15 bases between. The CDR3 totals 17 residues. This chain's CDR3 is CASSQSRGGAPSYEQYF. The CDR3 coding sequence is TGCGCCAGCAGTCAATCGAGGGGGGGCGCTCCCTCCTACGAGCAGTACTTC.

This chain uses TRBV27 with TRBJ2-3, with 9 bases fitting TRBD2. Per the germline V gene, CDR1 is MNHEY and CDR2 is SMNVEV (reference sequence). V gave up 7 bases and J gave up 0 bases; unmatched junction bases: 8. The CDR3 sequence is 16 residues long. The CDR3 DNA is TGTGCCAGCAACCTCCGTGCGGGAGGGAGCACAGATACGCAGTATTTT. This translates into CASNLRAGGSTDTQYF.

The rearrangement links TRBV7-3 to TRBJ1-1, with D possibly TRBD1 on 5 matching bases. Germline assignment: CDR1 SGHTA and CDR2 FQGTGA. V lost 4 bases to trimming and J lost 5 bases, with 11 bases between them. CDR3 size: 13 residues. The CDR3 reads CASSSQGGTEAFF. The DNA of the CDR3 is TGTGCCAGCAGCTCTCAGGGAGGGACTGAAGCTTTCTTT.

The genes are TRBV3-1 (or the pseudogene TRBV3-2) and TRBJ2-7; D is possibly TRBD2 (5 bases). The V and J ends lost 5 bases and 4 bases respectively, with 9 bases between them. The germline V gene encodes CDR1 LGHDT and CDR2 YNNKEL (reference sequence). This CDR3 region has 12 residues. For the CDR3, the DNA is TGTGCCAGCAGCTACGAGCGGTACGAGCAGTACTTC. This codes for CASSYERYEQYF.

This clone was seen more than once but under ten times. The chain employs TRBV11-2 and TRBJ2-3; TRBD2 matches at 7 bases. V lost 1 base to trimming and J lost 3 bases; unmatched junction nucleotides: 10. Germline CDR1 is SGHAT and CDR2 is FQNNGV. The CDR3 covers 17 residues. This CDR3 is CASSLGLAATRTDTQYF. Here the CDR3 DNA reads TGTGCCAGCAGCTTAGGGCTAGCGGCCACCCGGACAGATACGCAGTATTTT.

J is TRBJ2-7 and V is TRBV5-1, with 7 bases identical to TRBD1. V lost 3 bases, J lost 3 bases, and 6 bases stayed unmatched. Germline CDR1 SGHRS, CDR2 YFSETQ. CDR3 length equals 14 residues. CDR3 in DNA: TGCGCCAGCAGCTCTCGCGCAGGGGGCTACGAGCAGTACTTC. This encodes CASSSRAGGYEQYF.

In its sample, this clone was seen a few times. The chain combines TRBV5-1 with TRBJ2-5; the match to TRBD2 covers 9 bases. CDR1 is SGHRS, CDR2 YFSETQ, per germline. V lost 4 bases and J lost 5; bases outside the gene matches: 6. This CDR3 is 14 amino acids long. The CDR3 loop is CASSQRGAAETQYF. DNA of the CDR3: TGCGCCAGCAGCCAGCGGGGGGCGGCGGAGACCCAGTACTTC.

The V and J genes are TRBV12-3 or TRBV12-4 and TRBJ1-1, with TRBD1 matching over 8 bases. J was trimmed by 7 bases and V by 6 bases; bases with no gene match: 4. The CDR3 loop spans 12 amino acids. CDR3 DNA sequence: TGTGCCAGCAGCTTACAGGGGGATGAAGCTTTCTTT. Protein product: CASSLQGDEAFF.

The chain's CDR3 is CASSYLQGYNSPLHF. CDR3 coding DNA: TGTGCCAGCAGTTACTTACAGGGTTATAATTCACCCCTCCACTTT. The chain links TRBV6-5 to TRBJ1-6; tentatively, D is TRBD1 (6 bases). CDR3 length: 15 residues. Germline-derived CDR1 and CDR2 are MNHEY and SVGAGI. V was shortened by 1 base and J by 4 bases, with 8 bases between the two germline ends.

The chain combines TRBV4-1 with TRBJ2-5, with 10 bases lining up with TRBD1. V was clipped by 3 bases and J by 0 bases; unmatched bases: 13. The CDR3 runs to 19 residues. The germline V gene has CDR1 MGHRA and CDR2 YSYEKL. In DNA form, the CDR3 reads TGCGCCAGCAGCCACAGACAGGGGGCCTCCGGTCAGTACCAAGAGACCCAGTACTTC. It yields the protein CASSHRQGASGQYQETQYF.

The rearrangement uses TRBV11-3 and TRBJ2-7, with 9 bases that match TRBD1. The V segment lost 6 bases and the J segment 5 bases; nucleotides outside the gene matches: 5. This CDR3 is 13 amino acids long. In germline, CDR1 is SGHNT, CDR2 YENEEA. CDR3 nucleotides: TGTGCCAGCAGTACAGGGGGCAGGAACGAGCAGTACTTC. This codes for CASSTGGRNEQYF.

The CDR3 DNA follows: TGTGCCACCAGCGACGCCCCCGAGGGCTACAATGAGCAGTTCTTC. Translating gives CATSDAPEGYNEQFF. The V call is TRBV15, the J call TRBJ2-1; TRBD2 might be the D (5 bases). The V gene lost 5 bases and the J gene lost 3 bases, with 14 bases spanning the gap. The CDR3 runs 15 residues. The germline V gene has CDR1 LNHNV and CDR2 YYDKDF (reference sequence).